Listed below are T cell receptor beta chains from one sample, sequenced in a study of blood T cell repertoires in COVID-19. Profiled with immunoSEQ multiplex PCR; TCRdb holds only in-frame clones, not every one. In the table there are some 160,000 clones, 70% to 80% of which are singletons. The source material was PBMCs or T cells enriched from blood (not recorded which). The receptors were gathered from a woman in her 70s in a cohort exposed to, infected with or recovered from COVID-19 (not recorded which). Both conserved end residues are part of each CDR3. The order of the fields is J gene, clone size, D gene, V gene, CDR3 DNA, CDR3 protein. D genes are given only for firm matches. Clone size, where shown, is once, few, many, or a class for clones that have expanded.

TRBJ2-2,NA,NA,TRBV11-3,TGTGCCAGCAGCTTAGTGAGGGACACCGGGGAGCTGTTTTTT,CASSLVRDTGELFF
TRBJ1-4,NA,NA,TRBV6-5,TGTGCCAGCAGCCCCAGGGGTAATGAAAAACTGTTTTTT,CASSPRGNEKLFF
TRBJ2-2,NA,TRBD1,TRBV15,TGTGCCACCAGCAGAATTACAGGGGAAGGGGAGCTGTTTTTT,CATSRITGEGELFF
TRBJ1-5,few,NA,TRBV5-5,TGTGCCAGCAGCTTGGCTAGGAATCAGCCCCAGCATTTT,CASSLARNQPQHF
TRBJ2-1,NA,TRBD2,TRBV7-2,TGTGCCAGCAGCCTCAGAGGGACTAGCGGACCCTACAATGAGCAGTTCTTC,CASSLRGTSGPYNEQFF
TRBJ1-1,once,NA,TRBV5-4,TGTGCCAGCAGCTTGGGGACAGTCGGTCTAGCAGCTTTCTTT,CASSLGTVGLAAFF
TRBJ2-4,NA,TRBD1,TRBV5-1,TGCGCCAGCAGCGAGGGGACAGGCTCAGCCAAAAACATTCAGTACTTC,CASSEGTGSAKNIQYF
TRBJ2-7,NA,TRBD2,TRBV20-1,TGCAGTGCTAGTAGCCCGACTAGCGGGAGTTACGAGCAGTACTTC,CSASSPTSGSYEQYF
TRBJ1-4,NA,TRBD1,TRBV5-8,TGTGCCAGCAGCTTGGCAGGGGGCGCTGATGAAAAACTGTTTTTT,CASSLAGGADEKLFF
TRBJ1-2,few,NA,TRBV5-1,TGCGCCAGCAGGACGACAGCGGGTTTCGACGGTGGCTACACCTTC,CASRTTAGFDGGYTF
TRBJ1-5,NA,NA,TRBV7-8,TGTGCCAGCAGCCCCGCTGAGGGTCATCAGCCCCAGCATTTT,CASSPAEGHQPQHF
TRBJ1-1,few,TRBD1,TRBV28,TGTGCCAGCAGTTCCATCGGGACAGGGGAGGTTGAAGCTTTCTTT,CASSSIGTGEVEAFF
TRBJ2-2,NA,TRBD2,TRBV5-1,TGCGCCAGCAGGCCGACTAGCGGTAACACCGGGGAGCTGTTTTTT,CASRPTSGNTGELFF
TRBJ2-7,few,TRBD1,TRBV7-2,TGTGCCAGCAGCCTCCAAAGGGACAGGGTTCTCGAGCAGTACTTC,CASSLQRDRVLEQYF
TRBJ2-7,NA,TRBD2,TRBV5-1,TGCGCCAGCAGCTTAATGGCGGGAGTAGGTTACGAGCAGTACTTC,CASSLMAGVGYEQYF
TRBJ1-1,NA,TRBD1,TRBV9,TGTGCCAGCAGCGTAGCTACAGGGGGCGAAGCTTTCTTT,CASSVATGGEAFF
TRBJ2-2,NA,TRBD2,TRBV9,TGTGCCAGCAGCACCCGACTAGCCCCCGGGGAGCTGTTTTTT,CASSTRLAPGELFF
TRBJ1-6,few,TRBD1,TRBV3-1/TRBV3-2,TGTGCCAGCAGCGGGGCCGGGACAGGGCCATCACCCCTCCACTTT,CASSGAGTGPSPLHF
TRBJ2-7,NA,TRBD1,TRBV5-4,TGTGCCAGCAGCGCCGGGACAGGGGGCCTTTACGAGCAGTACTTC,CASSAGTGGLYEQYF
TRBJ2-2,NA,TRBD2,TRBV27,TGTGCCAGCAGCTTCCTGGGTAGCGGGAGAGGGACCGGGGAGCTGTTTTTT,CASSFLGSGRGTGELFF
TRBJ2-7,NA,NA,TRBV15,TGTGCCACCAGCAGAGATCAAGGAGGGTTCCACGAGCAGTACTTC,CATSRDQGGFHEQYF
TRBJ1-6,NA,NA,TRBV28,TGTGCCAGCAGTACACCGAATTCACCCCTCCACTTT,CASSTPNSPLHF
TRBJ1-1,NA,NA,TRBV25-1,TGTGCCAGCAGTGAAGTTTCGGACACTGAAGCTTTCTTT,CASSEVSDTEAFF
TRBJ2-2,NA,TRBD2,TRBV7-2,TGTGCCAGCAGCTTTGGCGGGAGGGGGCGGAGCGGGGAGCTGTTTTTT,CASSFGGRGRSGELFF
TRBJ1-2,NA,NA,TRBV6-5,TGTGCCAGCAGTACGGCGGCCATTCAGTATGGCTACACCTTC,CASSTAAIQYGYTF
TRBJ2-7,NA,NA,TRBV5-1,TGCGCCAGCAGCTTTTTTCAGGGGATCGACGAGCAGTACTTC,CASSFFQGIDEQYF
TRBJ2-5,NA,TRBD2,TRBV6-2/TRBV6-3,TGTGCCAGCAGTTACGGACTAGCGGAGAGAGAGACCCAGTACTTC,CASSYGLAERETQYF
TRBJ1-2,NA,NA,TRBV7-9,TGTGCCAGCAGCTATCCCCCGGGACTGAGCTACACCTTC,CASSYPPGLSYTF
TRBJ2-2,NA,NA,TRBV11-2,TGTGCCAGCAGCTTAGATCTAAGCGGGGAGCTGTTTTTT,CASSLDLSGELFF
TRBJ1-2,NA,NA,TRBV29-1,TGCAGCGTTGTTCTCGGTGAGAACTATGGCTACACCTTC,CSVVLGENYGYTF
TRBJ1-1,NA,NA,TRBV5-6,TGTGCCAGCAGCTTAAGAACAGGGTCGGGCACTGAAGCTTTCTTT,CASSLRTGSGTEAFF
TRBJ1-4,NA,TRBD1,TRBV10-3,TGTGCCATCAGGGACGGACAGGGTGAGAGTGAAAAACTGTTTTTT,CAIRDGQGESEKLFF
TRBJ1-5,once,TRBD1,TRBV3-1/TRBV3-2,TGTGCCAGCAGCCGACAGGGCCTCAATCAGCCCCAGCATTTT,CASSRQGLNQPQHF
TRBJ2-3,NA,TRBD2,TRBV5-1,TGCGCCAGCAGCTCGCTGACTAGCGGGAGGGCCGGCACAGATACGCAGTATTTT,CASSSLTSGRAGTDTQYF
TRBJ2-7,NA,NA,TRBV11-2,TGTGCCAGCAGCTCCGGGGGACTGATGGAGCAGTACTTC,CASSSGGLMEQYF
TRBJ2-3,NA,NA,TRBV29-1,TGCAGCGTTGGGGTGGGCGGGCGCACAGATACGCAGTATTTT,CSVGVGGRTDTQYF
TRBJ1-4,few,NA,TRBV18,TGTGCCAGCTCCCTCGACAGTGGCAATGAAAAACTGTTTTTT,CASSLDSGNEKLFF
TRBJ1-4,NA,TRBD1,TRBV6-6,TGTGCCAGCGGGACTCCGGGCGGACAGGGGCGACTGTTTTTT,CASGTPGGQGRLFF
TRBJ2-5,NA,TRBD2,TRBV7-2,TGTGCCAGCAGCGCGAACCTAGCGGGAGGATCTGAGACCCAGTACTTC,CASSANLAGGSETQYF
TRBJ1-2,NA,TRBD1,TRBV5-4,TGTGCCAGCAGCTCGGTGCTCCGGGACAGGGAGTATGGCTACACCTTC,CASSSVLRDREYGYTF
TRBJ2-5,NA,NA,TRBV11-2,TGTGCCAGCAGCCCATCGGGGGGCCGTGAGACCCAGTACTTC,CASSPSGGRETQYF